The 26 T cell receptor beta chains below come from one sample, sequenced in a study of T cell responses to AZD1222 COVID-19 vaccine. Data came from immunoSEQ multiplex PCR; TCRdb stores just in-frame clones and leaves some out. The sample lists about 120,000 clones, approximately 87% occurring once. This sample comprised peripheral blood, obtained on day 0 of AZD1222 vaccination. The receptors come from an adult in good health.

The chain employs TRBV7-2 and TRBJ1-6, with 7 nucleotides matching TRBD1. Germline V gene sequence: CDR1 SGHTA, CDR2 FQGNSA. V gave up 1 base and J gave up 9 bases; unmatched junction bases: 9. The CDR3 sequence is 16 residues long. The CDR3 DNA reads as TGTGCCAGCAGCTTAGTGCCAGGGGGGCTGAGTTCACCCCTCCACTTT. Translation: CASSLVPGGLSSPLHF.

The V gene is TRBV5-1, the J gene TRBJ1-2, with 7 bases aligning to TRBD1. Germline values: CDR1 SGHRS, CDR2 YFSETQ. CDR3 size: 17 residues. Trimming cost V 1 base and J 2 bases; bases outside gene matches: 11. The DNA of the CDR3 is TGCGCCAGCAGCTTGTTTTCCGGGCAGGGGGTGAACTATGGCTACACCTTC. This encodes CASSLFSGQGVNYGYTF.

The gene calls are TRBV7-2 and TRBJ1-5; no clear D gene. V was shortened by 5 bases and J by 2 bases, with 10 bases between the two germline ends. The CDR3 has 14 amino acids. Germline CDR1 reads SGHTA; CDR2 reads FQGNSA. The CDR3 region is CASSPRGGNQPQHF. As DNA, the CDR3 is TGTGCCAGCAGCCCCCGAGGAGGCAATCAGCCCCAGCATTTT.

The V call is TRBV5-6, the J call TRBJ1-5; 7 bases map to TRBD1. Germline values: CDR1 SGHDT, CDR2 YYEEEE. This CDR3 has 15 residues. After removal of 1 base from V and 3 bases from J, the junction contained 4 bases not matched to a gene. As DNA, the CDR3 is TGTGCCAGCAGCTTGTCAGGGGGAGACAATCAGCCCCAGCATTTT. The encoded protein is CASSLSGGDNQPQHF.

This clone came up a few times. The chain is built from TRBV4-2 and TRBJ1-2; D uncertain. Germline loops: CDR1 LGHNA, CDR2 YNFKEQ. V was trimmed by 0 bases and J by 8 bases, leaving 16 bases between them. The CDR3 is 15 amino acids. Written as DNA, the CDR3 is TGTGCCAGCAGCCAAGATCTAATTACTCTCGGGGGCTACACCTTC. Protein product: CASSQDLITLGGYTF.

The sample holds a few counts of this clone. This sequence joins TRBV5-1 and TRBJ1-6; 9 bases agree with TRBD1. There are 14 residues in the CDR3. Germline values: CDR1 SGHRS, CDR2 YFSETQ. The junction had 5 bases not matched to a gene; V was cut back by 4 bases and J by 9 bases. This CDR3 is CASSPGQGISPLHF. The CDR3 DNA follows: TGCGCCAGCAGCCCGGGACAGGGAATTTCACCCCTCCACTTT.

The rearrangement uses TRBV10-3 and TRBJ1-1, with D tentatively TRBD1 (5 bases). The CDR3 totals 12 residues. Germline lookup yields CDR1 ENHRY and CDR2 SYGVKD. V was pared by 9 bases and J by 1 base, with 9 bases between. This chain's CDR3 is CAMGTGNTEAFF. DNA for the CDR3: TGTGCCATGGGGACGGGGAACACTGAAGCTTTCTTT.

CDR3 nucleotide sequence: TGTGCCAGCAGTGAAGCTGGGACGGACTACAATGAGCAGTTCTTC. Translation: CASSEAGTDYNEQFF. This chain joins TRBV25-1 and TRBJ2-1; D may match TRBD1 or TRBD2 (5 bases each). Germline-derived CDR1 and CDR2 are MGHDK and SYGVNS. V gave up 2 bases and J gave up 3 bases, with 11 bases separating them. The CDR3 contains 15 residues.

This clone was counted only a few times. The J gene is TRBJ1-5, the V gene TRBV5-1; D is unclear. Trimming took off 0 bases at V and 3 bases at J, with 10 bases between the two ends. The CDR3 spans 15 residues. CDR1 and CDR2 from the germline V gene are SGHRS and YFSETQ. The CDR3 DNA follows: TGCGCCAGCAGCTTGGCCGGGCAGAACAATCAGCCCCAGCATTTT. This encodes CASSLAGQNNQPQHF.

This chain connects TRBV5-8 to TRBJ1-5; D is uncertain. Per the germline V gene, CDR1 is SGHTS and CDR2 is YDEGEE. Trimming took 0 bases from V and 5 from J, leaving 15 bases between them. This CDR3 spans 16 amino acids. In DNA, the CDR3 is TGTGCCAGCAGCTTGGCGGGGTTAGTTAATGATCAGCCCCAGCATTTT. It yields the protein CASSLAGLVNDQPQHF.

This chain joins TRBV29-1 and TRBJ1-1, with unresolved D. Trimming cost V 5 bases and J 2 bases, with 6 bases left between them. Germline V lookup: CDR1 SQVTM, CDR2 ANQGSEA. This CDR3 contains 11 residues. The CDR3 sequence: CSVIQNTEAFF. CDR3 nucleotides: TGCAGCGTTATACAAAACACTGAAGCTTTCTTT.

The chain uses TRBV6-5 and TRBJ1-1; D is possibly TRBD1 (5 bases). Germline V gene sequence: CDR1 MNHEY, CDR2 SVGAGI. The CDR3 runs to 14 residues. Trimming left V 2 bases short and J 1 base short, with 8 bases between. The chain's CDR3 is CASSYLTGNTEAFF. As DNA, the CDR3 is TGTGCCAGCAGTTACCTAACAGGGAACACTGAAGCTTTCTTT.

This chain joins TRBV9 and TRBJ2-1, with 10 bases lining up with TRBD1. The CDR3 runs to 17 residues. Trimming removed 3 bases from V and 1 base from J; junction bases left unmatched: 7. Looked up from germline, CDR1 is SGDLS and CDR2 is YYNGEE. This CDR3 is CASSATGGPQSYNEQFF. The CDR3 DNA sequence: TGTGCCAGCAGCGCGACAGGGGGCCCCCAATCCTACAATGAGCAGTTCTTC.

This clone was observed a single time. The chain couples TRBV9 to TRBJ1-1, with a weak D call TRBD1 (5 bases). The V and J ends lost 0 bases and 4 bases respectively, with 13 bases between them. The V gene's germline CDR1 is SGDLS and CDR2 YYNGEE. The CDR3 covers 15 residues. This CDR3 is CASSVDMLGGTEAFF. CDR3 DNA: TGTGCCAGCAGCGTAGACATGCTGGGGGGCACTGAAGCTTTCTTT.

The chain recombines TRBV6-5 with TRBJ1-6; unclear D gene. The V gene lost 1 base and the J gene lost 8 bases, with 6 bases spanning the gap. CDR3 size: 13 residues. Germline V CDR1 and CDR2: MNHEY, SVGAGI. CDR3 protein: CASSYYSDSPLHF. CDR3 bases: TGTGCCAGCAGTTACTACTCGGATTCACCCCTCCACTTT.

This chain links TRBV14 with TRBJ2-7; D possibly uses TRBD1 or TRBD2 (5 bases each). V was shortened by 1 base and J by 5 bases, with 9 bases between the two germline ends. Germline V gene sequence: CDR1 SGHDN, CDR2 FVKESK. This CDR3 region has 13 residues. The CDR3 DNA sequence: TGTGCCAGCAGCCAAGTGAGGGGCAACGAGCAGTACTTC. Translation: CASSQVRGNEQYF.

The chain has TRBV9 and TRBJ2-3; a weak D match, TRBD2 (7 bases). This CDR3 spans 17 amino acids. V shed 0 bases and J shed 1 base, with 15 bases lying between them. Looked up from germline, CDR1 is SGDLS and CDR2 is YYNGEE. This chain's CDR3 is CASSVDRGEGGTDTQYF. The CDR3 DNA is TGTGCCAGCAGCGTAGATAGGGGGGAGGGAGGCACAGATACGCAGTATTTT.

The genes are TRBV5-4 and TRBJ1-1, with TRBD1 matching over 10 bases. Germline values: CDR1 SGHNT, CDR2 YYREEE (reference sequence). The CDR3 runs 15 residues. Unmatched junction bases numbered 4, after V lost 3 bases and J lost 2 bases. CDR3 protein: CASSWETGGNTEAFF. The CDR3 DNA sequence: TGTGCCAGCAGCTGGGAGACAGGGGGCAACACTGAAGCTTTCTTT.

The chain carries TRBV11-2 and TRBJ2-7, with D unclear. Germline V gene data show CDR1 as SGHAT and CDR2 as FQNNGV. The V end was cut by 1 base, the J end by 3 bases, with 10 bases between. This CDR3 is 14 amino acids long. This CDR3 is CASSLGGRLYEQYF. The CDR3 nucleotides are TGTGCCAGCAGCTTAGGTGGCCGGCTCTACGAGCAGTACTTC.

The rearrangement joins TRBV5-4 to TRBJ1-2; no clear D gene. V shed 4 bases and J shed 7 bases, with 14 bases lying between them. The CDR3 runs to 13 residues. The germline V gene encodes CDR1 SGHNT and CDR2 YYREEE (reference sequence). The CDR3 loop reads CASSLSGEGGYTF. Written as DNA, the CDR3 is TGTGCCAGCAGCCTTTCTGGGGAGGGTGGCTACACCTTC.

The chain employs TRBV30 and TRBJ1-2; the D gene is possibly TRBD1 (6 bases). The CDR3 is 15 residues long. CDR1 is GTSNPN and CDR2 is SVGIG in the germline V gene (reference sequence). V was clipped by 5 bases and J by 8 bases, with 24 bases between them. DNA of the CDR3: TGTGCCTGGGAAACCACCCCCGGGGGGGGCTGGGGCTACACCTTC. This codes for CAWETTPGGGWGYTF.

The chain uses TRBV5-1 and TRBJ2-3; D might be TRBD2 (6 bases). The germline V gene has CDR1 SGHRS and CDR2 YFSETQ. The CDR3 has 15 residues. Trimming took off 0 bases at V and 1 base at J, with 9 bases between the two ends. CDR3 in amino acids: CASSLERVGTDTQYF. In DNA, the CDR3 is TGCGCCAGCAGCTTGGAGCGGGTTGGCACAGATACGCAGTATTTT.

V and J are TRBV7-9 and TRBJ2-1; 8 positions agree with TRBD1. The V gene end was trimmed by 4 bases and the J gene end by 5 bases; junction bases not matched to a gene: 10. In germline, CDR1 is SEHNR, CDR2 FQNEAQ (reference sequence). This CDR3 spans 16 amino acids. CDR3 amino acids: CASSSGQGKGNNEQFF. The DNA of the CDR3 is TGTGCCAGCAGCTCCGGACAGGGAAAAGGTAACAATGAGCAGTTCTTC.

The genes are TRBV10-3 and TRBJ2-7, with 12 bases aligning to TRBD2. This CDR3 contains 15 residues. Germline-derived CDR1 and CDR2 are ENHRY and SYGVKD. Trimming removed 4 bases from V and 3 bases from J; junction bases left unmatched: 4. CDR3 amino acids: CAISGTSGADYEQYF. The DNA for the CDR3 is TGTGCCATCAGTGGGACTAGCGGGGCAGACTACGAGCAGTACTTC.

This chain links TRBV10-1 with TRBJ1-2, with D unclear. Germline V gives CDR1 WNHNN, CDR2 SYGVQD (reference sequence). CDR3 length equals 12 residues. Trimming shortened V by 6 bases and J by 2 bases, and 7 bases separated the two germline ends. CDR3 nucleotide sequence: TGCGCCAGCAGCAATGGCAACTATGGCTACACCTTC. This codes for CASSNGNYGYTF.

The CDR3 is CASRPIVGNTIYF. CDR3 nucleotides: TGTGCCAGCAGGCCCATTGTGGGAAACACCATATATTTT. This chain uses TRBV7-2 with TRBJ1-3; D remains unclear. This CDR3 is built from 13 residues. Per germline, CDR1 SGHTA and CDR2 FQGNSA. Trimming pared 6 bases from V and 4 bases from J, leaving 10 bases between.